These 30 T cell receptor beta chains came from one sample sequenced in a study of T cells in Graves' hyperthyroidism and ophthalmopathy. Amplification yielded TCR beta CDR3 regions, with RNA transcripts as the source. The HTBI set primed first-round TCR CDR3 RT-PCR. From the multiplex PCR reads, TCRdb called clonotypes with MiXCR, one entry per CDR3 protein. The sample has under 350,000 distinct CDR3 sequences, over 15% seen once. Material: blood. These receptors originate from a woman between 55 and 75 years old with Graves' ophthalmopathy.

Concerning this clonotype itself: Here the CDR3 omits its conserved ending phenylalanine or tryptophan, so a read error is the likely source. This chain joins TRBV20-1 and TRBJ2-5, with 13 bases fitting TRBD2. Germline lookup yields CDR1 DFQATT and CDR2 SNEGSKA (reference sequence). The CDR3 is 17 amino acids. With 2 bases clipped from V and 5 bases from J, the junction kept 11 bases outside the gene matches. The chain's CDR3 is CSARNGLAGEVRETQYL. CDR3 DNA: TGCAGTGCTAGAAATGGACTAGCGGGAGAGGTGCGGGAGACCCAGTACCTC.

This clonotype was seen at least ten times. The chain couples TRBV28 to TRBJ2-7; D is ambiguous. Trimming took off 3 bases at V and 0 bases at J, with 6 bases between the two ends. The CDR3 contains 13 residues. The germline CDR1 and CDR2 sequences are MDHEN and SYDVKM. In DNA form, the CDR3 reads TGTGCCAGCAGTTTTGTCAGCTCCTACGAGCAGTACTTC. Protein product: CASSFVSSYEQYF.

The chain couples TRBV6-2 or TRBV6-3 to TRBJ2-1; unclear D gene. V was shortened by 0 bases and J by 7 bases, with 7 bases between the two germline ends. The CDR3 spans 13 residues. Germline-derived CDR1 and CDR2 are MNHEY and SVGEGT. The CDR3 spells CASSYSNLNEQFF. For the CDR3, the DNA is TGTGCCAGCAGTTACTCGAACTTGAATGAGCAGTTCTTC.

This clonotype occurred many times. The chain employs TRBV7-2 and TRBJ2-3; D gene unclear. This CDR3 spans 16 amino acids. The V end was cut by 4 bases, the J end by 5 bases, with 19 bases between. Germline V gene data show CDR1 as SGHTA and CDR2 as FQGNSA. The DNA of the CDR3 is TGTGCCAGCAGCTCCGGGCCCTTGAGTCGTGGAGATACGCAGTATTTT. This encodes CASSSGPLSRGDTQYF.

This clonotype was seen at least ten times. The V gene is TRBV2, the J gene TRBJ1-2, with D hard to call. Trimming pared 3 bases from V and 1 base from J, leaving 6 bases between. This CDR3 is built from 13 residues. Germline V gene sequence: CDR1 SNHLY, CDR2 FYNNEI. The CDR3 loop reads CASSDPYNYGYTF. Here the CDR3 DNA reads TGTGCCAGCAGTGATCCCTATAACTATGGCTACACCTTC.

The gene calls are TRBV3-1 and TRBJ2-3; 7 bases fit TRBD2. J was trimmed by 6 bases and V by 5 bases; bases with no gene match: 11. The CDR3 runs 15 residues. Germline assignment: CDR1 LGHDT and CDR2 YNNKEL (reference sequence). The CDR3 DNA follows: TGTGCCAGCAGCTTATGGACTAGTAGGAGCGATACGCAGTATTTT. Its protein is CASSLWTSRSDTQYF.

Comments on this clonotype: A much larger clone differs by one base, so this may be a read error. As the CDR3 is not closed by the conserved phenylalanine or tryptophan, this likely results from a read error. The rearrangement links TRBV20-1 to TRBJ1-6; D is perhaps TRBD1 (5 bases). V was clipped by 1 base and J by 7 bases, with 11 bases between them. The CDR3 sequence is 14 residues long. Germline V gene sequence: CDR1 DFQATT, CDR2 SNEGSKA (reference sequence). The CDR3 region is CSARGGRLNSPLHL. CDR3 DNA: TGCAGTGCTAGAGGGGGACGGTTAAATTCACCCCTCCACCTT.

At least ten counts were recorded for this clonotype. V usage is TRBV18 and J usage is TRBJ2-3; 8 nucleotides line up with TRBD1. Germline values: CDR1 KGHSH, CDR2 LQKENI. Germline trimming cut 3 bases from V and 3 bases from J; bases unmatched to any gene: 8. This CDR3 has 16 residues. The chain's CDR3 is CASSPAIGQGTDTQYF. Written as DNA, the CDR3 is TGTGCCAGCTCACCCGCAATCGGACAGGGAACAGATACGCAGTATTTT.

This clonotype has a count of ten or more. The genes are TRBV5-5 and TRBJ1-1; D is uncertain. Looked up from germline, CDR1 is SGHKS and CDR2 is YYEKEE (reference sequence). The CDR3 has 15 residues. Trimming took 0 bases from V and 0 from J, leaving 9 bases between them. For the CDR3, the DNA is TGTGCCAGCAGCTTGGGGCGGGAAATGAACACTGAAGCTTTCTTT. Translated, it gives CASSLGREMNTEAFF.

Ten or more counts support this clonotype. The chain couples TRBV28 to TRBJ2-2; no reliable D call. The germline V gene has CDR1 MDHEN and CDR2 SYDVKM. CDR3 size: 12 residues. V dropped 4 bases and J dropped 4 bases, with 4 bases sitting between them. The CDR3 DNA is TGTGCCAGCAGTTCGGTCACCGGGGAGCTGTTTTTT. Translating gives CASSSVTGELFF.

The chain recombines TRBV7-2 with TRBJ1-3, with a weak D call TRBD1 (5 bases). The germline V gene has CDR1 SGHTA and CDR2 FQGNSA. V was trimmed by 2 bases and J by 4 bases, leaving 30 bases between them. The CDR3 consists of 21 residues. CDR3 residues: CASSLIRGPTVSTRGGNTIYF. CDR3 in DNA: TGTGCCAGCAGCTTAATTAGGGGACCGACTGTATCAACTCGTGGGGGAAACACCATATATTTT.

CDR3 amino acids: CASSSSDSTADTQYF. CDR3 in DNA: TGTGCCAGCAGCTCCTCGGACTCAACGGCAGATACGCAGTATTTT. The V gene is TRBV7-8, the J gene TRBJ2-3, with D maybe TRBD2 (5 bases). Deletions cut 4 bases from V and 4 bases from J, with 15 bases between. In germline, CDR1 is SGHVS, CDR2 FQNEAQ. CDR3 length: 15 residues.

This clonotype was seen many times. This sequence joins TRBV7-9 and TRBJ2-7, with no clear D. Germline CDR1 is SEHNR and CDR2 is FQNEAQ (reference sequence). V dropped 1 base and J dropped 0 bases, with 7 bases sitting between them. The CDR3 covers 14 residues. The CDR3 sequence: CASSLVGFSYEQYF. The CDR3 nucleotides are TGTGCCAGCAGCTTAGTTGGTTTCTCCTACGAGCAGTACTTC.

This clonotype was seen more than once but under ten times. The chain employs TRBV4-2 and TRBJ1-2; no clear D gene. The CDR3 is made up of 13 amino acids. Germline V gene lookup returns CDR1 LGHNA and CDR2 YNFKEQ. V was clipped by 1 base and J by 3 bases, with 6 bases between them. CDR3 residues: CASSQAHDYGYTF. CDR3 bases: TGTGCCAGCAGCCAAGCTCATGACTATGGCTACACCTTC.

This clonotype was seen ten or more times. The gene calls are TRBV27 and TRBJ2-1; TRBD1 aligns across 9 bases. Per the germline V gene, CDR1 is MNHEY and CDR2 is SMNVEV (reference sequence). The CDR3 totals 13 residues. The V gene end was trimmed by 7 bases and the J gene end by 8 bases; junction bases not matched to a gene: 6. The CDR3 DNA follows: TGTGCCAGCAAGACAGGGGGGAGATATGAGCAGTTCTTC. This encodes CASKTGGRYEQFF.

This chain connects TRBV19 to TRBJ1-4, with D maybe TRBD1 (5 bases). The CDR3 covers 15 residues. CDR1 and CDR2 from the germline V gene are LNHDA and SQIVND (reference sequence). With 4 bases removed from V and 3 bases from J, the gap between germline ends came to 12 bases. The DNA for the CDR3 is TGTGCCAGTAGTAGGACCAGGGCGGCTAATGAAAAACTGTTTTTT. It codes for CASSRTRAANEKLFF. Based on the CDR3 plus reference TRBV19 and TRBJ1-4, the full variable domain is DGGITQSPKYLFRKEGQNVTLSCEQNLNHDAMYWYRQDPGQGLRLIYYSQIVNDFQKGDIAEGYSVSREKKESFPLTVTSAQKNPTAFYLCASSRTRAANEKLFFGSGTQLSVL.

This clonotype was picked up a small number of times. This sequence joins TRBV6-1 and TRBJ2-3; no definite D call. Germline loops: CDR1 MNHNS, CDR2 SASEGT. The CDR3 length is 12 residues. Trimming cost V 10 bases and J 3 bases, with 11 bases left between them. This chain's CDR3 is CATAFSTDTQYF. The CDR3 DNA reads TGTGCCACCGCCTTCTCTACAGATACGCAGTATTTT.

This clonotype showed up many times. This rearrangement joins TRBV4-2 to TRBJ2-1; tentative D call: TRBD2 (5 bases). This CDR3 contains 15 residues. The germline V gene encodes CDR1 LGHNA and CDR2 YNFKEQ. Trimming pared 0 bases from V and 1 base from J, leaving 7 bases between. The CDR3 region is CASSQEAVSYNEQFF. CDR3 coding DNA: TGTGCCAGCAGCCAAGAAGCGGTTTCCTACAATGAGCAGTTCTTC.

The chain joins TRBV3-1 to TRBJ1-4; D gene uncertain. This CDR3 spans 15 amino acids. Germline V gives CDR1 LGHDT, CDR2 YNNKEL (reference sequence). V shed 3 bases and J shed 8 bases, with 16 bases lying between them. This CDR3 reads CASSQSVAPREKLFF. The DNA of the CDR3 is TGTGCCAGCAGCCAGTCGGTGGCGCCTAGGGAAAAACTGTTTTTT. The entire variable domain, with the rest obtained from reference TRBV3-1 and TRBJ1-4, is as follows: DTAVSQTPKYLVTQMGNDKSIKCEQNLGHDTMYWYKQDSKKFLKIMFSYNNKELIINETVPNRFSPKSPDKAHLNLHINSLELGDSAVYFCASSQSVAPREKLFFGSGTQLSVL.

The gene calls are TRBV19 and TRBJ2-1; the D gene is possibly TRBD2 (6 bases). Germline V gives CDR1 LNHDA, CDR2 SQIVND (reference sequence). The CDR3 consists of 14 residues. V lost 3 bases to trimming and J lost 6 bases, with 12 bases between them. DNA for the CDR3: TGTGCCAGTAGTATGGGTCTAGCGCTCAATGAGCAGTTCTTC. This codes for CASSMGLALNEQFF.

This clonotype was found many times. The chain links TRBV7-3 to TRBJ1-5; D possibly corresponds to TRBD1 (6 bases). Germline CDR1 reads SGHTA; CDR2 reads FQGTGA. The CDR3 covers 16 residues. Between the trimmed V and J ends, which lost 5 bases and 5 bases, there was a span of 19 bases. The CDR3 nucleotides are TGTGCCAGCAGCCTCTATGGGACATGGGAGGATCAGCCCCAGCATTTT. This codes for CASSLYGTWEDQPQHF.

This clonotype was counted many times. This rearrangement joins TRBV10-1 to TRBJ2-7; D tentatively fits TRBD1 or TRBD2 (5 bases each). This CDR3 has 13 residues. The V gene's germline CDR1 is WNHNN and CDR2 SYGVQD (reference sequence). The V end was cut by 9 bases, the J end by 2 bases, with 14 bases between. CDR3 coding DNA: TGCGCCAGAAACCGGGACGGAACCTACGAGCAGTACTTC. This sequence encodes CARNRDGTYEQYF.

This clonotype was observed a few times. CDR3 sequence reads: CASTPRGDNQPQHF. As DNA, the CDR3 is TGCGCCAGCACCCCGCGAGGGGACAATCAGCCCCAGCATTTT. This chain joins TRBV4-1 and TRBJ1-5; D may be TRBD1 (5 bases). This CDR3 has 14 amino acids. V lost 7 bases and J 3 bases, leaving 13 bases between the germline ends. Germline assignment: CDR1 MGHRA and CDR2 YSYEKL.

This chain joins TRBV20-1 and TRBJ1-2; D is unresolved. The germline gives CDR1 DFQATT, CDR2 SNEGSKA (reference sequence). The V end lost 0 bases, the J end lost 3 bases, and 17 bases lay between the germline ends. The CDR3 loop spans 16 amino acids. CDR3 in amino acids: CSARDLIGRLDYGYTF. In nucleotides, the CDR3 is TGCAGTGCTAGAGATCTAATCGGACGTCTCGACTATGGCTACACCTTC.

This clonotype was detected ten times or more. The V and J genes are TRBV5-1 and TRBJ1-2; D is possibly TRBD1 (5 bases). V lost 4 bases, J lost 5 bases, and 18 bases lay in between. Germline V CDR1 and CDR2: SGHRS, YFSETQ. CDR3 length: 15 residues. The CDR3 here is CASSPTSGRSYGYTF. The CDR3 DNA reads TGCGCCAGCAGCCCTACTTCAGGGAGGAGTTATGGCTACACCTTC.

This clonotype was found many times. The V gene is TRBV15, the J gene TRBJ2-7; 8 positions agree with TRBD2. CDR1 is LNHNV, CDR2 YYDKDF, per germline (reference sequence). The CDR3 loop spans 17 amino acids. J was trimmed by 0 bases and V by 1 base; bases with no gene match: 8. The CDR3 DNA follows: TGTGCCACCAGCAGAGTATTTAGCGGGATAAGCTCCTACGAGCAGTACTTC. Translating gives CATSRVFSGISSYEQYF.

This clonotype was counted between two and nine times. The genes are TRBV11-3 and TRBJ1-1; D not certain. The CDR3 runs to 12 residues. V was pared by 4 bases and J by 11 bases, with 14 bases between. CDR1 is SGHNT, CDR2 YENEEA, per germline. CDR3 residues: CASSSGRQVAFF. The DNA of the CDR3 is TGTGCCAGCAGCTCCGGGCGTCAGGTGGCTTTCTTT.

Many counts were recorded for this clonotype. The J gene is TRBJ2-3, the V gene TRBV28, with TRBD2 identical over 14 bases. V dropped 6 bases and J dropped 2; count of bases not matched to a gene: 13. Germline values: CDR1 MDHEN, CDR2 SYDVKM. This CDR3 has 19 residues. The CDR3 is CASSAPGLAGVSLTDTQYF. The CDR3 nucleotides read TGTGCCAGCAGCGCGCCGGGACTAGCGGGGGTGTCACTCACAGATACGCAGTATTTT. Supplemented by reference TRBV28 and TRBJ2-3, the full variable domain reads DVKVTQSSRYLVKRTGEKVFLECVQDMDHENMFWYRQDPGLGLRLIYFSYDVKMKEKGDIPEGYSVSREKKERFSLILESASTNQTSMYLCASSAPGLAGVSLTDTQYFGPGTRLTVL.

This clonotype was recorded many times. The chain has TRBV5-1 and TRBJ1-4; 7 nucleotides line up with TRBD1. Germline V gene sequence: CDR1 SGHRS, CDR2 YFSETQ. V lost 4 bases to trimming and J lost 8 bases; unmatched junction nucleotides: 8. CDR3 size: 14 residues. CDR3 residues: CASSKTGPGEKLFF. CDR3 sequence (DNA): TGCGCCAGCAGCAAGACAGGGCCGGGGGAAAAACTGTTTTTT.

There are many counts of this clonotype. This chain joins TRBV6-1 and TRBJ2-7; the D gene is possibly TRBD1 (5 bases). The V gene's germline CDR1 is MNHNS and CDR2 SASEGT. Trimming took 8 bases from V and 3 from J, leaving 17 bases between them. There are 14 residues in the CDR3. CDR3 amino acids: CASGRDRAVYEQYF. CDR3 DNA sequence: TGTGCCAGCGGCAGAGACAGAGCTGTCTACGAGCAGTACTTC.